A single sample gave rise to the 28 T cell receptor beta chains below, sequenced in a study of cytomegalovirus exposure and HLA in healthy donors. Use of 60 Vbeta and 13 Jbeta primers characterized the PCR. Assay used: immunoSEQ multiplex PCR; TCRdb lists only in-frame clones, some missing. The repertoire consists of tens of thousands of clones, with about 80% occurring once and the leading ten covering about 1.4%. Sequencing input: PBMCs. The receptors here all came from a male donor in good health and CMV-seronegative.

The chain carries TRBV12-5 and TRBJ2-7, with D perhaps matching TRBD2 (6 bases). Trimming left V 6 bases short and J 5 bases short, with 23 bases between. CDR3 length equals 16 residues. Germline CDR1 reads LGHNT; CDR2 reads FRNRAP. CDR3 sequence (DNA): TGTGCTAGTGGCTTGAGCGAGCGGTACGGAGGGGACGAGCAGTACTTC. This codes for CASGLSERYGGDEQYF.

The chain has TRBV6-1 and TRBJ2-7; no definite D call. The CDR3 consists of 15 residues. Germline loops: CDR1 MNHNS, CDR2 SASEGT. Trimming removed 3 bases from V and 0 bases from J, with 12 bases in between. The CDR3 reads CASSDLPGSSYEQYF. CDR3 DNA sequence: TGTGCCAGCAGTGACCTCCCGGGTAGCTCCTACGAGCAGTACTTC.

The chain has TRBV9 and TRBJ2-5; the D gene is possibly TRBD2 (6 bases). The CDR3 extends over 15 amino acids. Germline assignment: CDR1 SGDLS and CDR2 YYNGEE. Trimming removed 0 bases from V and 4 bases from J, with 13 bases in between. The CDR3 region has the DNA TGTGCCAGCAGCGTAGGGACTATGGTGTCAGAGACCCAGTACTTC. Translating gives CASSVGTMVSETQYF.

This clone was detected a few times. The CDR3 here is CATSSDRGLFYGYTF. As DNA, the CDR3 is TGTGCCACTTCGTCGGACAGGGGGTTATTCTATGGCTACACCTTC. V is TRBV15 and J is TRBJ1-2; 10 bases align to TRBD1. Trimming took 9 bases from V and 4 from J; bases not matched to a gene: 11. CDR1 is LNHNV, CDR2 YYDKDF, per germline (reference sequence). CDR3 length equals 15 residues.

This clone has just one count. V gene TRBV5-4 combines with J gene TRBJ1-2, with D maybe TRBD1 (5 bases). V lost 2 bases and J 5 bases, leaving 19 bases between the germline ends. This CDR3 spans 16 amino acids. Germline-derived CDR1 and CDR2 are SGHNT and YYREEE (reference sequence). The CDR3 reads CASSLGDRLSFYGYTF. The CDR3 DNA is TGTGCCAGCAGCTTAGGGGATAGGTTGTCCTTTTATGGCTACACCTTC.

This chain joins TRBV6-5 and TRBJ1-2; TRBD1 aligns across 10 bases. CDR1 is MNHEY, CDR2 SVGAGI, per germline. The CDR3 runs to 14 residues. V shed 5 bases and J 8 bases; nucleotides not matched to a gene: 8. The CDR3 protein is CASSRDRGFWGYTF. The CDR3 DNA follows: TGTGCCAGCAGTCGGGACAGGGGTTTTTGGGGCTACACCTTC.

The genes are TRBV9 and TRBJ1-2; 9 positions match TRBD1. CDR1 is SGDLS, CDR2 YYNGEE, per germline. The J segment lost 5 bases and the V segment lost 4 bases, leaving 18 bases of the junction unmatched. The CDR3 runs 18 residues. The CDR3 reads CASSPPGTGTLGGYGYTF. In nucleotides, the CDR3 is TGTGCCAGCAGCCCGCCCGGGACAGGGACCTTAGGGGGATATGGCTACACCTTC.

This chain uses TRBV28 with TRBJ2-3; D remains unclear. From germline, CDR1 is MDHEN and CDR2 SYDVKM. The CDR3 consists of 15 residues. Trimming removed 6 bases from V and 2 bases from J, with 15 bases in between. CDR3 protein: CASSPIPRSTDTQYF. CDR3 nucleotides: TGTGCCAGCAGCCCAATACCCCGGTCCACAGATACGCAGTATTTT.

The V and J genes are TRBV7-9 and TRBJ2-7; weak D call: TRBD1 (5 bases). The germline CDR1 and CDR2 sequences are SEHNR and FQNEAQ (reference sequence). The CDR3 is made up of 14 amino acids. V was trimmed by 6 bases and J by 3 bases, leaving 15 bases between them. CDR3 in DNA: TGTGCCAGCAGTTTTAGGTTGGACAACTACGAGCAGTACTTC. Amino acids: CASSFRLDNYEQYF.

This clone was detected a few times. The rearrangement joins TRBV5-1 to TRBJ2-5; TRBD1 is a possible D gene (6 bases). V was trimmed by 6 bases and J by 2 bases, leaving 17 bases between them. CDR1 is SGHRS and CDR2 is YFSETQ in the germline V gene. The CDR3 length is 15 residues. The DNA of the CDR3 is TGCGCCAGCACCGTAAGACAGGCTCGGCAAGAGACCCAGTACTTC. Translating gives CASTVRQARQETQYF.

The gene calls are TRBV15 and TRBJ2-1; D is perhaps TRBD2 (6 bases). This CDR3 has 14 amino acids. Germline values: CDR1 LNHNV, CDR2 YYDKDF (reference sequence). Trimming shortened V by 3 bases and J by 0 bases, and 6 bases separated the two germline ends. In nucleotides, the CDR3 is TGTGCCACCAGCAGCGGGAGCTCCTACAATGAGCAGTTCTTC. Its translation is CATSSGSSYNEQFF.

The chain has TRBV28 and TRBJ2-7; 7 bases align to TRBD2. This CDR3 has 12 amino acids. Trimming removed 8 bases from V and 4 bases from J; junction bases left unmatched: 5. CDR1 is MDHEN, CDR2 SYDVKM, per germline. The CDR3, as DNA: TGTGCCAGCTCTTCCGGGGGGTACGAGCAGTACTTC. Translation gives CASSSGGYEQYF.

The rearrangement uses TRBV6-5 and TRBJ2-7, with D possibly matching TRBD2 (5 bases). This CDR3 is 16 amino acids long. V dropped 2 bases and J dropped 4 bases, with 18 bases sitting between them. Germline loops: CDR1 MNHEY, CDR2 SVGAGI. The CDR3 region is CASSYQWEGREYEQYF. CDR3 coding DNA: TGTGCCAGCAGTTACCAGTGGGAAGGGAGAGAGTACGAGCAGTACTTC.

The CDR3 region is CASSSTGGGSANEKLFF. The CDR3 region has the DNA TGTGCCAGCAGCTCCACCGGGGGGGGTTCGGCTAATGAAAAACTGTTTTTT. The chain employs TRBV11-2 and TRBJ1-4, with D perhaps TRBD1 (5 bases). The CDR3 totals 17 residues. The germline V gene encodes CDR1 SGHAT and CDR2 FQNNGV. V was shortened by 4 bases and J by 3 bases, with 18 bases between the two germline ends. The variable domain in full, with the rest retrieved from reference TRBV11-2 and TRBJ1-4, is EAGVAQSPRYKIIEKRQSVAFWCNPISGHATLYWYQQILGQGPKLLIQFQNNGVVDDSQLPKDRFSAERLKGVDSTLKIQPAKLEDSAVYLCASSSTGGGSANEKLFFGSGTQLSVL.

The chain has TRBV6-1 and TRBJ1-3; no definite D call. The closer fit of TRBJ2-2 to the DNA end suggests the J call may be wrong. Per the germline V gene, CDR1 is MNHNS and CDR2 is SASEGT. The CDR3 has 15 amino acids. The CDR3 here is CASSGSVLRTGELFF. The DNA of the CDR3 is TGTGCCAGCAGTGGGTCAGTGTTACGGACCGGGGAGCTGTTTTTT.

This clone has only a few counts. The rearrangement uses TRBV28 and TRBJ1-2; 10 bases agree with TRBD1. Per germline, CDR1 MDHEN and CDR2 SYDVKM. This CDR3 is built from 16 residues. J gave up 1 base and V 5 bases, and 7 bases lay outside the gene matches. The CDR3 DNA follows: TGTGCCAGCAGTGCGGACAGGGGGTTTTTTAACTATGGCTACACCTTC. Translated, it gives CASSADRGFFNYGYTF.

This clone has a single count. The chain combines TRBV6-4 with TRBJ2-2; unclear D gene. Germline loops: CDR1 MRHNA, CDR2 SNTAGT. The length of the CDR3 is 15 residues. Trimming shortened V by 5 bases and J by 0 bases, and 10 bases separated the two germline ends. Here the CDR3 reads CASSPSYANTGELFF. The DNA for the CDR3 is TGTGCCAGCAGTCCTTCCTACGCGAACACCGGGGAGCTGTTTTTT.

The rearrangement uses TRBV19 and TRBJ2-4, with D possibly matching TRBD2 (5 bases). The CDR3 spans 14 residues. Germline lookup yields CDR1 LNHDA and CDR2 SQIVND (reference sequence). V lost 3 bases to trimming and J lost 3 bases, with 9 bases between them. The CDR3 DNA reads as TGTGCCAGTAGTATGGGAGCCATCAAAAACATTCAGTACTTC. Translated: CASSMGAIKNIQYF. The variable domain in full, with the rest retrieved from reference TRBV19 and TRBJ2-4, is DGGITQSPKYLFRKEGQNVTLSCEQNLNHDAMYWYRQDPGQGLRLIYYSQIVNDFQKGDIAEGYSVSREKKESFPLTVTSAQKNPTAFYLCASSMGAIKNIQYFGAGTRLSVL.

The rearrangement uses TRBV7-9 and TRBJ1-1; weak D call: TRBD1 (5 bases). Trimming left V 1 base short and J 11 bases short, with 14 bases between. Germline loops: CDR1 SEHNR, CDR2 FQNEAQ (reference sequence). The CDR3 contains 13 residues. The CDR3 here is CASSLVARVEAFF. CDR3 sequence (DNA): TGTGCCAGCAGCTTAGTAGCCAGGGTGGAGGCTTTCTTT.

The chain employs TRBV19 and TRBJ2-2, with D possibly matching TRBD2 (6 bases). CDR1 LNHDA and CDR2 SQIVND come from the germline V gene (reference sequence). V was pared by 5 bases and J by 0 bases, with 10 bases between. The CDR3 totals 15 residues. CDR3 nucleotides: TGTGCCAGTAGTTGGGACTTAACGAACACCGGGGAGCTGTTTTTT. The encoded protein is CASSWDLTNTGELFF.

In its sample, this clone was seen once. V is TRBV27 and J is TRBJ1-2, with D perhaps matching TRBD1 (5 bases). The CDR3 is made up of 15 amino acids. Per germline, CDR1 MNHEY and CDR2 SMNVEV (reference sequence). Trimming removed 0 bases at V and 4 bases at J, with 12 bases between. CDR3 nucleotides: TGTGCCAGCAGTTTATCAGTGGGGCAGATCTATGGCTACACCTTC. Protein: CASSLSVGQIYGYTF.

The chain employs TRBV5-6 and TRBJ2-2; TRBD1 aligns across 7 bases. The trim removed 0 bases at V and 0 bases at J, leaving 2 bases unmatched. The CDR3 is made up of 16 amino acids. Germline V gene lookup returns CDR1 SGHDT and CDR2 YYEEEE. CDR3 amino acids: CASSLDQGANTGELFF. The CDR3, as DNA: TGTGCCAGCAGCTTGGACCAGGGGGCGAACACCGGGGAGCTGTTTTTT.

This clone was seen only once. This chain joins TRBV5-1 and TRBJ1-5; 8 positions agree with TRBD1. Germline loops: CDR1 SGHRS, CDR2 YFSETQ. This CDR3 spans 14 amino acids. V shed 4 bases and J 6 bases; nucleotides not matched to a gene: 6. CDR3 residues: CASSPDRGGQPQHF. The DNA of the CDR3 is TGCGCCAGCAGCCCTGACAGGGGCGGTCAGCCCCAGCATTTT.

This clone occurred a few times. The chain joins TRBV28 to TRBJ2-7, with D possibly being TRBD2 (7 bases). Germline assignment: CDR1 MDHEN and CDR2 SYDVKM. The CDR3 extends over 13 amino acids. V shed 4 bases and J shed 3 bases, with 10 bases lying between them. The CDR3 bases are TGTGCCAGCAGTTCGGGGGGCAACTACGAGCAGTACTTC. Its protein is CASSSGGNYEQYF.

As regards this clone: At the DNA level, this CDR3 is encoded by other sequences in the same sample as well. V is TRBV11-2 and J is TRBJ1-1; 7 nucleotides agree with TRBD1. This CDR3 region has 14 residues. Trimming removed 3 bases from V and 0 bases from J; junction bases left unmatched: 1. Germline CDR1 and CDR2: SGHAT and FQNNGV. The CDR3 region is CASSLTGLNTEAFF. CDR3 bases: TGTGCCAGCAGCTTGACAGGGTTGAACACTGAAGCTTTCTTT. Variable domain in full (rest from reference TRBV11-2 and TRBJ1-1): EAGVAQSPRYKIIEKRQSVAFWCNPISGHATLYWYQQILGQGPKLLIQFQNNGVVDDSQLPKDRFSAERLKGVDSTLKIQPAKLEDSAVYLCASSLTGLNTEAFFGQGTRLTVV.

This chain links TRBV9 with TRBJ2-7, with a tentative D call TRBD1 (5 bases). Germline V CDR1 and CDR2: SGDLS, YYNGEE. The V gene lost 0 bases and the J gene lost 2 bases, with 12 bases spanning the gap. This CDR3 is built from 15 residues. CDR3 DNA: TGTGCCAGCAGCGTAGACGTGGGGCTGACCTACGAGCAGTACTTC. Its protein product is CASSVDVGLTYEQYF.

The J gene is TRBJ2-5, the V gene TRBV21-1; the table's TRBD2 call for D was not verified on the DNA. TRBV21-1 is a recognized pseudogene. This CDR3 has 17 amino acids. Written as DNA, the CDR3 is TGTGCCAGCACCCGGACTAGCGGGGGTTCAATTGTAGAGACCCAGTACTTC. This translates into CASTRTSGGSIVETQYF.

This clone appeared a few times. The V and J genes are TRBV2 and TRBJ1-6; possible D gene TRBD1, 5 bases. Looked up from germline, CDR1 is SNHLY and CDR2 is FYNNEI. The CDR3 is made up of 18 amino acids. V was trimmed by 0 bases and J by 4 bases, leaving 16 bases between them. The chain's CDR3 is CASSEATSGVKYNSPLHF. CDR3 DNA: TGTGCCAGCAGTGAAGCAACATCGGGGGTAAAATATAATTCACCCCTCCACTTT.